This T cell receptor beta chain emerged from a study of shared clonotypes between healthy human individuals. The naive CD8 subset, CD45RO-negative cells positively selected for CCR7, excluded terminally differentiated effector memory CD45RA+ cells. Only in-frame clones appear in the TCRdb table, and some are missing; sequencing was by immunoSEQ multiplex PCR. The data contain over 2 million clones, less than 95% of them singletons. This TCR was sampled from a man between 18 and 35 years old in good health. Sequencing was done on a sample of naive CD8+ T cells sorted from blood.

The CDR3 here is CASSAGGQGDAEAFF. CDR3 coding DNA: TGTGCCAGCAGCGCCGGGGGACAGGGGGACGCTGAAGCTTTCTTT. The chain combines TRBV5-6 with TRBJ1-1; 11 bases are a match to TRBD1. The V and J ends lost 4 bases and 6 bases, in that order; junction bases with no gene match: 8. The CDR3 is made up of 15 amino acids. Germline V lookup: CDR1 SGHDT, CDR2 YYEEEE.